A single sample gave rise to the 14 T cell receptor beta chains below, sequenced in a study of blood T cell repertoires in COVID-19. The table came from immunoSEQ multiplex PCR; TCRdb's copy has only in-frame clones and leaves some out. There are just over 75,000 clones in the sample; roughly nine tenths occur only once, and roughly 5.3% lies in the top ten. The sample consisted of peripheral blood. These receptors were collected from an elderly woman with active or convalescent COVID-19.

This clone was recorded once. V is TRBV6-6 and J is TRBJ1-1, with 7 bases identical to TRBD1. The V and J ends lost 5 bases and 0 bases, in that order; junction bases with no gene match: 12. Germline CDR1 reads MNHNY; CDR2 reads SVGAGI (reference sequence). The CDR3 has 17 residues. As DNA, the CDR3 is TGTGCCAGCAGTCGACAGGGATGGGCGGGGATGAACACTGAAGCTTTCTTT. Translation gives CASSRQGWAGMNTEAFF.

This sequence joins TRBV3-1 (or the pseudogene TRBV3-2) and TRBJ2-7; 9 bases fit TRBD1. CDR3 length: 16 residues. Looked up from germline, CDR1 is LGHDT and CDR2 is YNNKEL (reference sequence). V gave up 4 bases and J gave up 6 bases; unmatched junction bases: 13. CDR3 loop: CASSRRLGTGSGEQYF. The CDR3 DNA sequence: TGTGCCAGCAGCCGACGTTTGGGGACAGGGTCCGGCGAGCAGTACTTC.

The chain combines TRBV28 with TRBJ1-2, with 8 bases lining up with TRBD1. Germline trimming cut 3 bases from V and 8 bases from J; bases unmatched to any gene: 5. CDR3 length equals 13 residues. Germline CDR1 is MDHEN and CDR2 is SYDVKM. The CDR3 region is CASSFPRGLGYTF. The CDR3 DNA reads as TGTGCCAGCAGTTTCCCCAGGGGGCTGGGCTACACCTTC.

This chain uses TRBV25-1 with TRBJ2-4, with D possibly being TRBD1 (6 bases). Germline CDR1 is MGHDK and CDR2 is SYGVNS. CDR3 length: 16 residues. V was trimmed by 3 bases and J by 0 bases, leaving 12 bases between them. The CDR3 bases are TGTGCCAGCAGTGAGAGAGGACAGATAGCCAAAAACATTCAGTACTTC. Protein sequence: CASSERGQIAKNIQYF.

This sequence joins TRBV4-3 and TRBJ1-6; the match to TRBD1 covers 8 bases. V dropped 3 bases and J dropped 6; count of bases not matched to a gene: 7. The CDR3 consists of 16 residues. Germline CDR1 is LGHNA and CDR2 is YSLEER. The CDR3 sequence: CASSQSGQGRNSPLHF. The CDR3 DNA follows: TGCGCCAGCAGCCAGTCCGGACAGGGCCGTAATTCACCCCTCCACTTT.

This chain links TRBV9 with TRBJ2-7, with TRBD1 identical over 10 bases. Germline CDR1 is SGDLS and CDR2 is YYNGEE. V shed 5 bases, J shed 5 bases, and the junction held 7 bases outside the gene matches. The CDR3 runs to 14 residues. CDR3 amino acids: CASSRGTGVDEQYF. CDR3 DNA sequence: TGTGCCAGCAGTCGTGGGACAGGGGTGGACGAGCAGTACTTC.

CDR3 in DNA: TGCGCCAGCAGCTTGGTTACAGGGGGGACAGATACGCAGTATTTT. This gives the protein CASSLVTGGTDTQYF. The genes are TRBV5-1 and TRBJ2-3; TRBD1 agrees at 8 bases. Germline V CDR1 and CDR2: SGHRS, YFSETQ. The CDR3 runs to 15 residues. J was trimmed by 3 bases and V by 0 bases; bases with no gene match: 3. The whole variable domain, filled in from reference TRBV5-1 and TRBJ2-3, reads KAGVTQTPRYLIKTRGQQVTLSCSPISGHRSVSWYQQTPGQGLQFLFEYFSETQRNKGNFPGRFSGRQFSNSRSEMNVSTLELGDSALYLCASSLVTGGTDTQYFGPGTRLTVL.

The chain joins TRBV9 to TRBJ2-1, with D tentatively TRBD1 (6 bases). V was trimmed by 0 bases and J by 0 bases, leaving 22 bases between them. Germline-derived CDR1 and CDR2 are SGDLS and YYNGEE. The CDR3 consists of 20 residues. For the CDR3, the DNA is TGTGCCAGCAGCGTAGAATCAGGGGCCGTCGCTCCGAGCTCCTACAATGAGCAGTTCTTC. It encodes CASSVESGAVAPSSYNEQFF.

The chain joins TRBV7-2 to TRBJ2-5; no firm D call. CDR3 length equals 13 residues. Trimming cost V 2 bases and J 5 bases, with 9 bases left between them. The V gene's germline CDR1 is SGHTA and CDR2 FQGNSA. The CDR3 here is CASSLNLVETQYF. The CDR3, as DNA: TGTGCCAGCAGCTTAAACTTGGTGGAGACCCAGTACTTC.

The rearrangement uses TRBV24-1 and TRBJ2-7; D is possibly TRBD1 (5 bases). CDR3 length: 13 residues. The germline V gene encodes CDR1 KGHDR and CDR2 SFDVKD. Trimming shortened V by 5 bases and J by 3 bases, and 10 bases separated the two germline ends. The CDR3 region is CATSAGPLYEQYF. The CDR3 bases are TGTGCCACCAGTGCAGGGCCCCTCTACGAGCAGTACTTC.

V usage is TRBV5-4 and J usage is TRBJ2-7, with D tentatively TRBD1 (8 bases). There are 15 residues in the CDR3. Germline assignment: CDR1 SGHNT and CDR2 YYREEE (reference sequence). V was pared by 3 bases and J by 3 bases, with 16 bases between. The CDR3 nucleotides are TGTGCCAGCAGCTGGGGGGGAGACAGGGGCTACGAGCAGTACTTC. This sequence encodes CASSWGGDRGYEQYF. Supplemented by reference TRBV5-4 and TRBJ2-7, the full variable domain reads ETGVTQSPTHLIKTRGQQVTLRCSSQSGHNTVSWYQQALGQGPQFIFQYYREEENGRGNFPPRFSGLQFPNYSSELNVNALELDDSALYLCASSWGGDRGYEQYFGPGTRLTVT.

The chain links TRBV5-1 to TRBJ2-2, with 14 bases fitting TRBD2. J was trimmed by 6 bases and V by 2 bases; bases with no gene match: 3. The CDR3 runs 16 residues. Germline CDR1 and CDR2: SGHRS and YFSETQ. The DNA of the CDR3 is TGCGCCAGCAGCTTACCGGGACTAGCGGGAGCCGGGGAGCTGTTTTTT. This encodes CASSLPGLAGAGELFF.

CDR3 DNA sequence: TGTGCCAGCAGCTTATTCCCCCTTGATACAGGGTCGGCTCAGCCCCAGCATTTT. This encodes CASSLFPLDTGSAQPQHF. This chain connects TRBV5-5 to TRBJ1-5; maybe TRBD1 (6 bases). Germline V gene sequence: CDR1 SGHKS, CDR2 YYEKEE (reference sequence). This CDR3 is 18 amino acids long. The V end was cut by 2 bases, the J end by 6 bases, with 24 bases between.

The J gene is TRBJ2-7, the V gene TRBV19; 7 bases are shared with TRBD1. Germline V CDR1 and CDR2: LNHDA, SQIVND (reference sequence). V lost 5 bases and J lost 3; bases outside the gene matches: 7. This CDR3 has 14 residues. The CDR3 reads CASSSTGTVYEQYF. CDR3 sequence (DNA): TGTGCCAGTAGTTCGACCGGGACAGTCTACGAGCAGTACTTC. The full variable domain, in which reference TRBV19 and TRBJ2-7 provide the parts outside the CDR3, is DGGITQSPKYLFRKEGQNVTLSCEQNLNHDAMYWYRQDPGQGLRLIYYSQIVNDFQKGDIAEGYSVSREKKESFPLTVTSAQKNPTAFYLCASSSTGTVYEQYFGPGTRLTVT.